These T cell receptor beta chains were read from a single sample in a study of blood T cell repertoires in COVID-19. Here immunoSEQ multiplex PCR was the method, and the copy in TCRdb shows in-frame clones only, minus some. The sample holds about 120,000 clones, under 95% seen once. The sample taken for sequencing was peripheral blood. The source of these receptors is a man in his 60s with COVID-19, enrolled during active disease. Each CDR3 is given with its conserved first and last residue. Each record gives: D gene, V gene, CDR3 length, CDR3 protein. D genes are given only for firm matches.

d_gene: TRBD2
v_gene: TRBV6-5
len: 13
CDR3aa: CASSPQRGGELFF

d_gene: TRBD1
v_gene: TRBV15
len: 16
CDR3aa: CATSRGGGTGADTQYF

d_gene: -
v_gene: TRBV11-2
len: 15
CDR3aa: CASSLNPARSETQYF

d_gene: TRBD1
v_gene: TRBV7-6
len: 14
CDR3aa: CASSKQGATDTQYF

d_gene: TRBD2
v_gene: TRBV4-1
len: 17
CDR3aa: CASSPRTSGAAADTQYF

d_gene: -
v_gene: TRBV6-5
len: 14
CDR3aa: CASAGSYFNYGYTF

d_gene: -
v_gene: TRBV5-4
len: 14
CDR3aa: CASSLEGGAYEQYF

d_gene: TRBD2
v_gene: TRBV5-1
len: 15
CDR3aa: CASSLQTSGKHEQYF

d_gene: -
v_gene: TRBV9
len: 15
CDR3aa: CASSVADESGNTIYF

d_gene: TRBD1
v_gene: TRBV3-1/TRBV3-2
len: 16
CDR3aa: CASSSWDRGEFTEAFF

d_gene: TRBD1
v_gene: TRBV19
len: 15
CDR3aa: CASTPGWTGAEEQYF

d_gene: -
v_gene: TRBV4-1
len: 15
CDR3aa: CASSQPGGRYGEQYF

d_gene: -
v_gene: TRBV25-1
len: 15
CDR3aa: CASSSNPTENTEAFF

d_gene: -
v_gene: TRBV4-1
len: 16
CDR3aa: CASSRQDGLGGTEAFF

d_gene: -
v_gene: TRBV30
len: 16
CDR3aa: CAWSPLRDSRNTEAFF

d_gene: TRBD1
v_gene: TRBV4-2
len: 15
CDR3aa: CASSQEGTADGELFF

d_gene: -
v_gene: TRBV3-1/TRBV3-2
len: 14
CDR3aa: CASERRSGANVLTF

d_gene: -
v_gene: TRBV6-2/TRBV6-3
len: 16
CDR3aa: CASSPLIQGLSYEQYF

d_gene: TRBD2
v_gene: TRBV7-2
len: 16
CDR3aa: CASSSVAGGTTDTQYF

d_gene: TRBD2
v_gene: TRBV3-1/TRBV3-2
len: 21
CDR3aa: CASSRSTAREIEREKTGELFF

d_gene: -
v_gene: TRBV27
len: 13
CDR3aa: CASSFGQGNEQFF

d_gene: -
v_gene: TRBV6-4
len: 14
CDR3aa: CASSEGPRGSPLHF

d_gene: -
v_gene: TRBV6-5
len: 15
CDR3aa: CASSSPDSVNTEAFF

d_gene: -
v_gene: TRBV28
len: 15
CDR3aa: CASSLDGLATYEQYF

d_gene: TRBD2
v_gene: TRBV15
len: 16
CDR3aa: CATRSVAGGLGDTQYF

d_gene: TRBD1
v_gene: TRBV28
len: 15
CDR3aa: CASSSGQGGWEKLFF

d_gene: -
v_gene: TRBV6-5
len: 14
CDR3aa: CASTQIGVGEKLFF

d_gene: TRBD1
v_gene: TRBV7-8
len: 14
CDR3aa: CASSRRTGYNEQFF

d_gene: TRBD2
v_gene: TRBV4-2
len: 18
CDR3aa: CASSFQQGTSGGTDTQYF

d_gene: TRBD2
v_gene: TRBV7-9
len: 16
CDR3aa: CASRETSGGVHETQYF

d_gene: -
v_gene: TRBV12-5
len: 14
CDR3aa: CASAPLQGNNEQFF

d_gene: -
v_gene: TRBV3-1/TRBV3-2
len: 13
CDR3aa: CASSQDAYYEQYF

d_gene: TRBD2
v_gene: TRBV5-1
len: 15
CDR3aa: CASSLLAGATDTQYF

d_gene: -
v_gene: TRBV3-1/TRBV3-2
len: 15
CDR3aa: CASSQSPGGIYGYTF

d_gene: TRBD1
v_gene: TRBV20-1
len: 11
CDR3aa: CSATDRVGYTF

d_gene: -
v_gene: TRBV19
len: 16
CDR3aa: CASSIGSGLANYGYTF

d_gene: TRBD2
v_gene: TRBV18
len: 16
CDR3aa: CASSTGTSGFTDTQYF

d_gene: TRBD1
v_gene: TRBV2
len: 14
CDR3aa: CASRTGHLTYEQYF

d_gene: TRBD2
v_gene: TRBV7-3
len: 20
CDR3aa: CASSLTGTSGITVGAGELFF

d_gene: TRBD2
v_gene: TRBV11-2
len: 14
CDR3aa: CASSPTAGGGEQFF

d_gene: -
v_gene: TRBV5-4
len: 13
CDR3aa: CASSLGAREGYTF

d_gene: -
v_gene: TRBV7-2
len: 14
CDR3aa: CASSLFQGSTEAFF

d_gene: -
v_gene: TRBV19
len: 17
CDR3aa: CASSIDTGMRSNQPQHF

d_gene: -
v_gene: TRBV6-5
len: 15
CDR3aa: CASSYSGGGNQPQHF

d_gene: -
v_gene: TRBV24-1
len: 16
CDR3aa: CATSDLLSGSKYEQYF

d_gene: TRBD2
v_gene: TRBV28
len: 15
CDR3aa: CASSIGLVPTDTQYF

d_gene: -
v_gene: TRBV15
len: 14
CDR3aa: CATSSGLSGNTIYF

d_gene: TRBD2
v_gene: TRBV20-1
len: 13
CDR3aa: CSASWGGSYEQYF

d_gene: TRBD2
v_gene: TRBV27
len: 16
CDR3aa: CASRPLAGGLGDTQYF

d_gene: -
v_gene: TRBV6-5
len: 14
CDR3aa: CASRSQGLNYGYTF

d_gene: -
v_gene: TRBV5-1
len: 12
CDR3aa: CASSSDTYEQYF

d_gene: -
v_gene: TRBV14
len: 15
CDR3aa: CASRRSTRLNEKLFF

d_gene: -
v_gene: TRBV12-3/TRBV12-4
len: 11
CDR3aa: CASSSRGEQYF

d_gene: -
v_gene: TRBV25-1
len: 14
CDR3aa: CASRDSPSYNEQFF